One sample yielded the 17 T cell receptor beta chains listed below, sequenced in a study of neurological immune-mediated disorders. MiXCR, applied by TCRdb to the 5' RACE reads, yields one record per CDR3 protein. The repertoire holds more than 50,000 distinct CDR3 sequences, with roughly 7.7% as singletons. Specified time point: longitudinal time-point 3. Sequencing input: PBMCs. These receptors were obtained from a woman between 35 and 50 years old in good health.

CDR3 protein: CSVEDGGTALSGNTIYF. The DNA of the CDR3 is TGCAGCGTTGAAGATGGGGGGACGGCTTTATCTGGAAACACCATATATTTT. The chain carries TRBV29-1 and TRBJ1-3; a weak D match, TRBD1 (5 bases). Trimming cost V 0 bases and J 1 base, with 16 bases left between them. The CDR3 contains 17 residues. CDR1 and CDR2 (germline): SQVTM, ANQGSEA.

This clonotype was recorded at least ten times. V and J are TRBV20-1 and TRBJ1-1; TRBD1 aligns across 8 bases. Germline lookup yields CDR1 DFQATT and CDR2 SNEGSKA (reference sequence). CDR3 length: 15 residues. V lost 7 bases, J lost 1 base, and 11 bases stayed unmatched. CDR3 sequence (DNA): TGCAGTGGAGGGGAAACCGGGACAGGGAACACTGAAGCTTTCTTT. It codes for CSGGETGTGNTEAFF.

This clonotype is termed medium-sized. The chain uses TRBV3-1 and TRBJ2-1; 7 nucleotides align to TRBD2. Germline V CDR1 and CDR2: LGHDT, YNNKEL (reference sequence). The CDR3 contains 16 residues. V lost 4 bases, J lost 7 bases, and 13 bases stayed unmatched. CDR3 coding DNA: TGTGCCAGCAGCCGCACCCCTGCGGGAGTTGGAAATGAGCAGTTCTTC. This gives the protein CASSRTPAGVGNEQFF.

This chain uses TRBV20-1 with TRBJ2-3; unclear D gene. Germline V lookup: CDR1 DFQATT, CDR2 SNEGSKA (reference sequence). Trimming shortened V by 0 bases and J by 0 bases, and 10 bases separated the two germline ends. CDR3 size: 15 residues. CDR3 residues: CSARDPGRSTDTQYF. The CDR3 nucleotides are TGCAGTGCTAGAGACCCCGGCAGGAGCACAGATACGCAGTATTTT.

The rearrangement joins TRBV12-3 or TRBV12-4 to TRBJ1-6; D is possibly TRBD1 (5 bases). The length of the CDR3 is 14 residues. V was trimmed by 5 bases and J by 9 bases, leaving 14 bases between them. The CDR3: CASSLTRVSSPLHF. CDR3 DNA sequence: TGTGCCAGCAGTCTGACCAGGGTTAGTTCACCCCTCCACTTT.

This clonotype appeared many times. The rearrangement joins TRBV20-1 to TRBJ1-3; D perhaps matches TRBD1 (5 bases). Trimming left V 1 base short and J 0 bases short, with 10 bases between. The V gene's germline CDR1 is DFQATT and CDR2 SNEGSKA (reference sequence). The length of the CDR3 is 15 residues. Here the CDR3 DNA reads TGCAGTGCTAGAGTTAGCGGGGGCTCTGGAAACACCATATATTTT. Its translation is CSARVSGGSGNTIYF.

This clonotype has ten or more counts. This sequence joins TRBV5-1 and TRBJ2-3; D is perhaps TRBD1 (6 bases). This CDR3 has 14 residues. CDR1 SGHRS and CDR2 YFSETQ come from the germline V gene. Trimming cost V 2 bases and J 4 bases, with 11 bases left between them. The CDR3 region is CASSFGQSADTQYF. The CDR3 nucleotides read TGCGCCAGCAGCTTTGGACAGTCCGCAGATACGCAGTATTTT.

This clonotype was seen repeatedly, ten times or more. This chain joins TRBV7-2 and TRBJ2-1; a weak D match, TRBD1 (7 bases). The ends were cut back, 2 bases at V and 5 bases at J, with 10 bases in the middle. The CDR3 sequence is 14 residues long. The V gene's germline CDR1 is SGHTA and CDR2 FQGNSA. The CDR3 spells CASSLQGGHNEQFF. The CDR3 DNA reads TGTGCCAGCAGCTTACAGGGGGGCCACAATGAGCAGTTCTTC. The complete variable domain, with remaining parts taken from reference TRBV7-2 and TRBJ2-1, reads GAGVSQSPSNKVTEKGKDVELRCDPISGHTALYWYRQSLGQGLEFLIYFQGNSAPDKSGLPSDRFSAERTGGSVSTLTIQRTQQEDSAVYLCASSLQGGHNEQFFGPGTRLTVL.

The rearrangement uses TRBV12-3 or TRBV12-4 and TRBJ2-7; TRBD1 matches at 9 bases. There are 14 residues in the CDR3. Germline trimming cut 5 bases from V and 3 bases from J; bases unmatched to any gene: 5. CDR3 in amino acids: CASSRDRVSYEQYF. CDR3 nucleotide sequence: TGTGCCAGCAGTAGGGACAGGGTTAGCTACGAGCAGTACTTC.

This clonotype was counted ten times or more. This chain's CDR3 is CASSHGWTGNEKLFF. CDR3 sequence (DNA): TGTGCCAGCAGCCACGGGTGGACAGGGAATGAAAAACTGTTTTTT. The J gene is TRBJ1-4, the V gene TRBV7-6; the match to TRBD1 covers 8 bases. The CDR3 contains 15 residues. In germline, CDR1 is SGHVS, CDR2 FNYEAQ. V gave up 5 bases and J gave up 5 bases; unmatched junction bases: 7.

This clonotype was observed at least ten times. The chain is built from TRBV11-2 and TRBJ2-5, with D uncertain. CDR3 length equals 11 residues. Germline CDR1 reads SGHAT; CDR2 reads FQNNGV. Between the trimmed V and J ends, which lost 9 bases and 7 bases, there was a span of 12 bases. The CDR3 spells CASQLSGTQYF. The CDR3 region has the DNA TGTGCCAGTCAGCTATCTGGGACCCAGTACTTC.

This clonotype appeared many times. The rearrangement joins TRBV15 to TRBJ1-5; maybe TRBD1 (6 bases). V lost 2 bases to trimming and J lost 5 bases, with 19 bases between them. The CDR3 sequence is 17 residues long. Germline V lookup: CDR1 LNHNV, CDR2 YYDKDF (reference sequence). The CDR3 DNA follows: TGTGCCACCAGCAGATCTCGGACAGAGACACTTCATCAGCCCCAGCATTTT. Residues: CATSRSRTETLHQPQHF.

This clonotype was seen many times. This chain uses TRBV10-3 with TRBJ1-5; D gene uncertain. Between the trimmed V and J ends, which lost 2 bases and 5 bases, there was a span of 4 bases. The CDR3 consists of 12 residues. The V gene's germline CDR1 is ENHRY and CDR2 SYGVKD. As DNA, the CDR3 is TGTGCCATCAGTGAGGGGGATCAGCCCCAGCATTTT. It encodes CAISEGDQPQHF.

This clonotype was counted ten times or more. The gene calls are TRBV2 and TRBJ2-2; D may be TRBD2 (7 bases). Germline CDR1 SNHLY, CDR2 FYNNEI. V was clipped by 4 bases and J by 7 bases, with 22 bases between them. This CDR3 has 17 residues. The CDR3 sequence is CASSAQGSGAFGGELFF. CDR3 nucleotides: TGTGCCAGCAGTGCCCAGGGGAGCGGGGCCTTCGGCGGGGAGCTGTTTTTT.

This clonotype has ten or more counts. This chain connects TRBV5-1 to TRBJ1-3, with D hard to call. Germline assignment: CDR1 SGHRS and CDR2 YFSETQ. Trimming took 0 bases from V and 5 from J, leaving 18 bases between them. There are 17 residues in the CDR3. The DNA of the CDR3 is TGCGCCAGCAGCTTGGGGTACGGCTACTGGATAAGAAACACCATATATTTT. The encoded protein is CASSLGYGYWIRNTIYF. The full variable domain, completed using reference TRBV5-1 and TRBJ1-3, is KAGVTQTPRYLIKTRGQQVTLSCSPISGHRSVSWYQQTPGQGLQFLFEYFSETQRNKGNFPGRFSGRQFSNSRSEMNVSTLELGDSALYLCASSLGYGYWIRNTIYFGEGSWLTVV.

This clonotype was detected many times. This sequence joins TRBV7-7 and TRBJ2-7, with 10 bases matching TRBD1. CDR3 size: 13 residues. Looked up from germline, CDR1 is SSHAT and CDR2 is FNYEAQ (reference sequence). V trimming: 5 bases; J trimming: 5 bases; junction bases outside the gene matches: 3. In DNA, the CDR3 is TGTGCCAGCAGCCGGGACAGGGGAGACGAGCAGTACTTC. Translating it yields CASSRDRGDEQYF. Based on the CDR3 plus reference TRBV7-7 and TRBJ2-7, the full variable domain is GAGVSQSPRYKVTKRGQDVTLRCDPISSHATLYWYQQALGQGPEFLTYFNYEAQPDKSGLPSDRFSAERPEGSISTLTIQRTEQRDSAMYRCASSRDRGDEQYFGPGTRLTVT.

This clonotype was seen ten or more times. The chain employs TRBV5-1 and TRBJ2-1; 10 positions match TRBD2. Trimming took 3 bases from V and 8 from J; bases not matched to a gene: 8. This CDR3 is built from 15 residues. Germline CDR1 and CDR2: SGHRS and YFSETQ. The CDR3 DNA follows: TGCGCCAGCAGCTCAATGGGACTAGCGCTAGATGAGCAGTTCTTC. Protein sequence: CASSSMGLALDEQFF. The variable domain in full, with the rest retrieved from reference TRBV5-1 and TRBJ2-1, is KAGVTQTPRYLIKTRGQQVTLSCSPISGHRSVSWYQQTPGQGLQFLFEYFSETQRNKGNFPGRFSGRQFSNSRSEMNVSTLELGDSALYLCASSSMGLALDEQFFGPGTRLTVL.